The 17 T cell receptor beta chains presented below share a single source sample, sequenced in a study of T cell responses to AZD1222 COVID-19 vaccine. Assay: immunoSEQ multiplex PCR; the TCRdb copy retains only in-frame clones and omits some. The sample records tens of thousands of clones, 80% to 95% being singletons. Here the sequenced sample was peripheral blood, taken 28 days after the second AZD1222 dose. These receptors came from an adult who received the AZD1222 COVID-19 vaccine.

The rearrangement uses TRBV18 and TRBJ1-2; D may be TRBD1 (6 bases). Per the germline V gene, CDR1 is KGHSH and CDR2 is LQKENI. The CDR3 is 13 residues long. The germline V and J ends were trimmed by 3 bases and 4 bases, with 9 bases remaining between them. This CDR3 reads CASSPQGTYGYTF. CDR3 DNA: TGTGCCAGCTCACCTCAGGGGACCTATGGCTACACCTTC.

The genes are TRBV27 and TRBJ2-7, with a weak D call TRBD1 (7 bases). This CDR3 is 12 amino acids long. In germline, CDR1 is MNHEY, CDR2 SMNVEV (reference sequence). Trimming cost V 9 bases and J 7 bases, with 16 bases left between them. The CDR3 sequence: CAREGAHTEQYF. As DNA, the CDR3 is TGTGCCAGGGAGGGGGCACATACGGAGCAGTACTTC.

The chain joins TRBV24-1 to TRBJ2-3; D tentatively reads TRBD1 or TRBD2 (5 bases each). The CDR3 consists of 15 residues. Trimming pared 1 base from V and 0 bases from J, leaving 7 bases between. The germline V gene has CDR1 KGHDR and CDR2 SFDVKD. CDR3 amino acids: CATSDFRDSTDTQYF. The CDR3 DNA is TGTGCCACCAGTGATTTTAGGGACAGCACAGATACGCAGTATTTT.

The rearrangement uses TRBV21-1 and TRBJ1-2; the table's D call TRBD1 went unverified against the DNA. TRBV21-1 is assigned pseudogene status. This CDR3 spans 18 amino acids. CDR3 residues: CASSKSRDRVRVNYGYTF. CDR3 DNA sequence: TGTGCCAGCAGTAAAAGCCGGGACAGGGTCCGAGTTAACTATGGCTACACCTTC.

The genes are TRBV2 and TRBJ2-7; D is undetermined. The CDR3 runs to 11 residues. Germline V gene lookup returns CDR1 SNHLY and CDR2 FYNNEI. V was trimmed by 3 bases and J by 6 bases, leaving 6 bases between them. CDR3 bases: TGTGCCAGCAGTGAGTGGGTCGAGCAGTACTTC. It codes for CASSEWVEQYF.

V gene TRBV4-1 combines with J gene TRBJ2-1, with a possible D match to TRBD2 (6 bases). Germline CDR1 reads MGHRA; CDR2 reads YSYEKL. Between the trimmed V and J ends, which lost 3 bases and 4 bases, there was a span of 19 bases. The CDR3 contains 17 residues. CDR3 amino acids: CASSQSGLAIPYNEQFF. The CDR3 DNA follows: TGCGCCAGCAGCCAGAGCGGGCTAGCGATCCCTTACAATGAGCAGTTCTTC.

The chain is built from TRBV29-1 and TRBJ2-7; D is undetermined. Germline values: CDR1 SQVTM, CDR2 ANQGSEA. Trimming took 2 bases from V and 5 from J, leaving 10 bases between them. The CDR3 runs 12 residues. The CDR3 DNA sequence: TGCAGCGTTGAATGGAGTAACAACGAGCAGTACTTC. Amino acid sequence: CSVEWSNNEQYF.

The rearrangement uses TRBV2 and TRBJ2-7, with unresolved D. This CDR3 region has 15 residues. Germline lookup yields CDR1 SNHLY and CDR2 FYNNEI. V shed 2 bases and J shed 3 bases, with 14 bases lying between them. The CDR3 loop reads CASSEQEPPFYEQYF. CDR3 DNA sequence: TGTGCCAGCAGTGAACAGGAGCCCCCGTTCTACGAGCAGTACTTC.

The chain has TRBV6-5 and TRBJ1-1; 8 bases agree with TRBD1. V shed 5 bases, J shed 4 bases, and the junction held 6 bases outside the gene matches. The CDR3 is made up of 14 amino acids. From germline, CDR1 is MNHEY and CDR2 SVGAGI. The CDR3 sequence: CASSLDTGGTEAFF. DNA of the CDR3: TGTGCCAGCAGTCTAGATACAGGGGGCACTGAAGCTTTCTTT.

The gene calls are TRBV7-9 and TRBJ2-1; 14 bases line up with TRBD2. V gave up 5 bases and J gave up 15 bases; unmatched junction bases: 9. The CDR3 is 14 amino acids. Germline V CDR1 and CDR2: SEHNR, FQNEAQ (reference sequence). The CDR3 spells CASSPGTSGGTLFF. CDR3 bases: TGTGCCAGCAGCCCGGGGACTAGCGGGGGTACATTGTTCTTC.

This sequence joins TRBV5-1 and TRBJ1-3, with D perhaps matching TRBD1 (6 bases). Germline lookup yields CDR1 SGHRS and CDR2 YFSETQ. Trimming shortened V by 2 bases and J by 0 bases, and 15 bases separated the two germline ends. The CDR3 runs to 17 residues. The CDR3 DNA is TGCGCCAGCAGCTTAAACCCGGGACAAGTCTCTGGAAACACCATATATTTT. Translating it yields CASSLNPGQVSGNTIYF.

This clone was recorded once. V usage is TRBV7-3 and J usage is TRBJ2-1, with TRBD2 identical over 9 bases. The CDR3 covers 14 residues. J gave up 6 bases and V 1 base, and 1 base lay outside the gene matches. CDR1 and CDR2 (germline): SGHTA, FQGTGA. Written as DNA, the CDR3 is TGTGCCAGCAGCTTAATGCGGGGGGGCAATGAGCAGTTCTTC. Amino acids: CASSLMRGGNEQFF.

The CDR3 sequence is CATSDTRGFDEQFF. CDR3 in DNA: TGTGCCACCAGTGACACGAGGGGGTTCGATGAGCAGTTCTTC. The rearrangement joins TRBV24-1 to TRBJ2-1; maybe TRBD1 (6 bases). Looked up from germline, CDR1 is KGHDR and CDR2 is SFDVKD. The CDR3 runs 14 residues. V lost 4 bases to trimming and J lost 8 bases, with 14 bases between them.

The J gene is TRBJ1-5, the V gene TRBV19; possible D gene TRBD1, 5 bases. Trimming cost V 3 bases and J 6 bases, with 9 bases left between them. This CDR3 contains 13 residues. Germline V gives CDR1 LNHDA, CDR2 SQIVND (reference sequence). CDR3 sequence: CASSIQRGQPQHF. The CDR3 DNA is TGTGCCAGTAGTATTCAGAGGGGTCAGCCCCAGCATTTT.

V is TRBV28 and J is TRBJ1-4; D is unclear. This CDR3 has 16 amino acids. CDR1 and CDR2 (germline): MDHEN, SYDVKM. The germline V and J ends were trimmed by 3 bases and 0 bases, with 11 bases remaining between them. The CDR3 DNA sequence: TGTGCCAGCAGTTTGTTGGACGGCGCAACTAATGAAAAACTGTTTTTT. This gives the protein CASSLLDGATNEKLFF.

The chain has TRBV2 and TRBJ2-1; 10 bases line up with TRBD2. CDR3 length: 14 residues. V was clipped by 6 bases and J by 3 bases; unmatched bases: 2. Germline V CDR1 and CDR2: SNHLY, FYNNEI. The CDR3 region has the DNA TGTGCCAGCAGAAGCGGGGGGGACTACAATGAGCAGTTCTTC. This translates into CASRSGGDYNEQFF.

J is TRBJ1-4 and V is TRBV14, with D uncertain. The CDR3 totals 15 residues. Germline CDR1 is SGHDN and CDR2 is FVKESK. V lost 4 bases and J 3 bases, leaving 12 bases between the germline ends. CDR3 protein: CASSPRRAPNEKLFF. For the CDR3, the DNA is TGTGCCAGCAGCCCCCGCCGGGCGCCTAATGAAAAACTGTTTTTT.